These 18 T cell receptor beta chains came from one sample sequenced in a study of cytomegalovirus exposure and HLA in healthy donors. The primer mix had 60 Vbeta and 13 Jbeta primers. The repertoire was sequenced with immunoSEQ multiplex PCR; TCRdb's copy has only in-frame clones and lacks some. The sample yields some 59,000 clones, roughly 85% seen once. Sequencing used PBMCs. These receptors were collected from a woman aged 18 to 35 in good health and CMV-seronegative.

This clone was detected a few times. This chain joins TRBV5-1 and TRBJ2-5, with 7 bases lining up with TRBD2. Looked up from germline, CDR1 is SGHRS and CDR2 is YFSETQ. There are 14 residues in the CDR3. Unmatched junction bases numbered 3, after V lost 3 bases and J lost 1 base. The CDR3: CASSWGGLQETQYF. Here the CDR3 DNA reads TGCGCCAGCAGCTGGGGGGGACTCCAAGAGACCCAGTACTTC.

This clone was counted between two and nine times. This chain uses TRBV10-2 with TRBJ2-5, with 10 bases that match TRBD2. The trim removed 8 bases at V and 1 base at J, leaving 4 bases unmatched. The CDR3 sequence is 14 residues long. Germline V gene lookup returns CDR1 WSHSY and CDR2 SAAADI. The CDR3 region is CASCTSGAQETQYF. CDR3 DNA: TGCGCCAGCTGTACTAGCGGGGCCCAAGAGACCCAGTACTTC.

This chain links TRBV19 with TRBJ1-4; the D is unclear. V lost 0 bases and J 0 bases, leaving 14 bases between the germline ends. CDR1 LNHDA and CDR2 SQIVND come from the germline V gene (reference sequence). The CDR3 runs to 18 residues. The CDR3 loop is CASSIEVAAGTTNEKLFF. CDR3 coding DNA: TGTGCCAGTAGTATAGAGGTCGCGGCGGGCACAACTAATGAAAAACTGTTTTTT.

This clone has more than one count but fewer than ten. This chain connects TRBV6-1 to TRBJ2-7, with D perhaps matching TRBD2 (7 bases). Trimming stripped 7 bases from V and 0 bases from J, with 13 bases between. Germline V gene data show CDR1 as MNHNS and CDR2 as SASEGT. The CDR3 extends over 14 amino acids. The CDR3 DNA is TGTGCCAGCACCAAAGGGGGGGACTCCTACGAGCAGTACTTC. It specifies CASTKGGDSYEQYF.

The V and J genes are TRBV6-5 and TRBJ1-1, with D unclear. The V gene lost 2 bases and the J gene lost 0 bases, with 13 bases spanning the gap. The CDR3 length is 16 residues. Germline V CDR1 and CDR2: MNHEY, SVGAGI. CDR3 residues: CASSYAWAVMNTEAFF. Written as DNA, the CDR3 is TGTGCCAGCAGTTACGCGTGGGCAGTAATGAACACTGAAGCTTTCTTT.

In its sample, this clone was seen once. The V gene is TRBV5-1, the J gene TRBJ2-1, with D hard to call. Germline V gene lookup returns CDR1 SGHRS and CDR2 YFSETQ. This CDR3 has 11 amino acids. The V gene lost 0 bases and the J gene lost 14 bases, with 9 bases spanning the gap. The CDR3 spells CASSLATRKFF. The CDR3 DNA reads TGCGCCAGCAGCTTGGCCACGAGAAAGTTCTTC.

V gene TRBV11-2 combines with J gene TRBJ2-1; unclear D gene. This CDR3 has 13 amino acids. The V end lost 4 bases, the J end lost 7 bases, and 11 bases lay between the germline ends. Germline V lookup: CDR1 SGHAT, CDR2 FQNNGV. The CDR3 DNA reads TGTGCCAGCAGCTCTGAATACGGGAATGAGCAGTTCTTC. Amino acid sequence: CASSSEYGNEQFF.

V and J are TRBV11-2 and TRBJ2-1, with TRBD2 matching 9 bases. The CDR3 extends over 15 amino acids. V dropped 1 base and J dropped 4; count of bases not matched to a gene: 2. Per germline, CDR1 SGHAT and CDR2 FQNNGV. CDR3 sequence: CASSLGLAVYNEQFF. In DNA form, the CDR3 reads TGTGCCAGCAGCTTAGGACTAGCGGTTTACAATGAGCAGTTCTTC.

The chain recombines TRBV29-1 with TRBJ1-1; tentative D call: TRBD1 (6 bases). This CDR3 comprises 14 residues. Trimming pared 7 bases from V and 1 base from J, leaving 16 bases between. Germline CDR1 SQVTM, CDR2 ANQGSEA. The CDR3, as DNA: TGCAGCGGGGGGCGGACCGGACCGAACACTGAAGCTTTCTTT. The encoded protein is CSGGRTGPNTEAFF.

With respect to this clone: This sample includes further DNA sequences coding for the same CDR3. This sequence joins TRBV6-1 and TRBJ1-1; TRBD1 matches 7 bases. Germline V lookup: CDR1 MNHNS, CDR2 SASEGT. The V segment lost 6 bases and the J segment 5 bases; nucleotides outside the gene matches: 9. The CDR3 totals 14 residues. The CDR3 coding sequence is TGTGCCAGCAGACTCGACAGGGACTCGACTGAAGCTTTCTTT. As protein: CASRLDRDSTEAFF.

This clone was seen just once. The V gene is TRBV11-2, the J gene TRBJ1-1, with 12 bases that match TRBD1. Trimming cost V 7 bases and J 6 bases; bases outside gene matches: 9. CDR1 SGHAT and CDR2 FQNNGV come from the germline V gene. CDR3 length: 15 residues. CDR3 nucleotide sequence: TGTGCCAGCAAGGGGACAGGGGGCGGGGTGGCTGAAGCTTTCTTT. Translated: CASKGTGGGVAEAFF.

The chain joins TRBV5-1 to TRBJ2-7, with 9 nucleotides matching TRBD2. The CDR3 sequence is 15 residues long. V was clipped by 4 bases and J by 0 bases; unmatched bases: 5. Germline V gives CDR1 SGHRS, CDR2 YFSETQ. CDR3 sequence reads: CASSVSAGGSYEQYF. The DNA for the CDR3 is TGCGCCAGCAGCGTCTCAGCGGGAGGCTCCTACGAGCAGTACTTC.

This clone has just one count. The chain carries TRBV5-1 and TRBJ2-7; TRBD1 matches at 8 bases. V was pared by 4 bases and J by 4 bases, with 7 bases of the junction left unmatched. The CDR3 consists of 14 residues. Germline-derived CDR1 and CDR2 are SGHRS and YFSETQ. In nucleotides, the CDR3 is TGCGCCAGCAGCCCGGGACAGGATGTTTACGAGCAGTACTTC. Its protein is CASSPGQDVYEQYF. The full variable domain, with the rest looked up from reference TRBV5-1 and TRBJ2-7, is KAGVTQTPRYLIKTRGQQVTLSCSPISGHRSVSWYQQTPGQGLQFLFEYFSETQRNKGNFPGRFSGRQFSNSRSEMNVSTLELGDSALYLCASSPGQDVYEQYFGPGTRLTVT.

CDR3 sequence reads: CASSPRHSGDYGYTF. The CDR3 coding sequence is TGTGCCAGTAGTCCTAGACACTCCGGGGACTATGGCTACACCTTC. The gene calls are TRBV19 and TRBJ1-2; D gene uncertain. The germline V gene encodes CDR1 LNHDA and CDR2 SQIVND (reference sequence). V gave up 5 bases and J gave up 3 bases, with 16 bases separating them. This CDR3 spans 15 amino acids.

The J gene is TRBJ2-1, the V gene TRBV6-1; possibly TRBD1 for D (7 bases). Looked up from germline, CDR1 is MNHNS and CDR2 is SASEGT. V gave up 5 bases and J gave up 7 bases, with 15 bases separating them. CDR3 length: 14 residues. CDR3 DNA sequence: TGTGCCAGCAGTCCTGGACAGGAGGGAAATGAGCAGTTCTTC. Its protein is CASSPGQEGNEQFF.

V gene TRBV7-2 combines with J gene TRBJ1-4; 10 bases are shared with TRBD1. The CDR3 runs 15 residues. CDR1 SGHTA and CDR2 FQGNSA come from the germline V gene. With V trimmed by 3 bases and J by 8 bases, 6 bases remained unmatched. CDR3 residues: CASSLARDRGEKLFF. DNA for the CDR3: TGTGCCAGCAGCTTGGCCCGGGACAGGGGAGAAAAACTGTTTTTT. The variable domain in full, with the rest retrieved from reference TRBV7-2 and TRBJ1-4, is GAGVSQSPSNKVTEKGKDVELRCDPISGHTALYWYRQSLGQGLEFLIYFQGNSAPDKSGLPSDRFSAERTGGSVSTLTIQRTQQEDSAVYLCASSLARDRGEKLFFGSGTQLSVL.

The genes are TRBV9 and TRBJ2-1; TRBD2 agrees at 8 bases. V dropped 4 bases and J dropped 8; count of bases not matched to a gene: 14. CDR1 is SGDLS and CDR2 is YYNGEE in the germline V gene. This CDR3 is 16 amino acids long. The CDR3 nucleotides are TGTGCCAGCAGCCCCCGACTAGCGCGAACGGTCGATGAGCAGTTCTTC. Protein sequence: CASSPRLARTVDEQFF. Drawing the rest from reference TRBV9 and TRBJ2-1, the complete variable domain is DSGVTQTPKHLITATGQRVTLRCSPRSGDLSVYWYQQSLDQGLQFLIQYYNGEERAKGNILERFSAQQFPDLHSELNLSSLELGDSALYFCASSPRLARTVDEQFFGPGTRLTVL.

The chain couples TRBV7-2 to TRBJ1-1; D may be TRBD1 (5 bases). Germline assignment: CDR1 SGHTA and CDR2 FQGNSA. This CDR3 has 15 amino acids. Trimming left V 5 bases short and J 1 base short, with 14 bases between. The CDR3 DNA follows: TGTGCCAGCAGCCCAAGGGCCGACAGGAACACTGAAGCTTTCTTT. This translates into CASSPRADRNTEAFF.